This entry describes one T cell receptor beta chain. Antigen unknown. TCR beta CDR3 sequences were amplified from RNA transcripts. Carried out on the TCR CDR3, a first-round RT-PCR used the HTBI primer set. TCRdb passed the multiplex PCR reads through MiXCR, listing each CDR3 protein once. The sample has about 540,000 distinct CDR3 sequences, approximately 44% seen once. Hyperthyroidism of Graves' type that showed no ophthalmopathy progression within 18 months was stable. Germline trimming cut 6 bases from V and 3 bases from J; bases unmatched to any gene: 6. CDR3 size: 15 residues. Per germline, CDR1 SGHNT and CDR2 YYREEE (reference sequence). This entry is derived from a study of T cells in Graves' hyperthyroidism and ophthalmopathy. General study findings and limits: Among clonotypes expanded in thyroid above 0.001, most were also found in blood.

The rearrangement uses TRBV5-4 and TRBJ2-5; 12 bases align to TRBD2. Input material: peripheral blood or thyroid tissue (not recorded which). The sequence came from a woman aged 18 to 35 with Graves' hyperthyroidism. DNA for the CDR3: TGTGCCAGCAACTATGGACTAGCGGGAAAAGAGACCCAGTACTTC. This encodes CASNYGLAGKETQYF.